These 13 T cell receptor beta chains originate from one sample sequenced in a study of cytomegalovirus exposure and HLA in healthy donors. Repertoires were generated with immunoSEQ multiplex PCR, while TCRdb's copy carries only in-frame clones and drops some. This table holds about 72,000 clones, about 93% found once. The sequenced sample was PBMCs. These receptors all stem from a woman younger than 35 in good health and CMV-seronegative.

This clone was found once. The V gene is TRBV7-9, the J gene TRBJ2-6, with 7 bases that match TRBD1. Germline values: CDR1 SEHNR, CDR2 FQNEAQ (reference sequence). V lost 4 bases, J lost 0 bases, and 9 bases stayed unmatched. The CDR3 extends over 18 amino acids. The CDR3 DNA reads as TGTGCCAGCAGCTCAGAGGGGGCCTCTCTCTCTGGGGCCAACGTCCTGACTTTC. It is translated as CASSSEGASLSGANVLTF.

This chain joins TRBV6-1 and TRBJ2-1, with 7 bases matching TRBD2. Germline lookup yields CDR1 MNHNS and CDR2 SASEGT. The V segment lost 7 bases and the J segment 2 bases; nucleotides outside the gene matches: 5. The CDR3 length is 14 residues. DNA for the CDR3: TGTGCCAGCATTCGGGGGGTTACCTACAATGAGCAGTTCTTC. Its translation: CASIRGVTYNEQFF.

The genes are TRBV11-2 and TRBJ2-5; 12 bases agree with TRBD2. The CDR3 runs to 17 residues. Germline CDR1 SGHAT, CDR2 FQNNGV. The ends lost 5 bases at V and 7 bases at J; junction bases unmatched: 14. The DNA of the CDR3 is TGTGCCAGCAGCCCCACGCTAGCGGGGGGGCGTGGAGGGACCCAGTACTTC. Amino acid sequence: CASSPTLAGGRGGTQYF.

J is TRBJ2-2 and V is TRBV18; 9 nucleotides match TRBD1. Germline V gives CDR1 KGHSH, CDR2 LQKENI. Germline trimming cut 4 bases from V and 1 base from J; bases unmatched to any gene: 4. The CDR3 spans 16 residues. The CDR3 spells CASSLQGAKNTGELFF. CDR3 coding DNA: TGTGCCAGCTCACTACAGGGGGCGAAGAACACCGGGGAGCTGTTTTTT.

The gene calls are TRBV5-1 and TRBJ2-1; 11 nucleotides line up with TRBD2. V lost 4 bases and J lost 4; bases outside the gene matches: 10. The CDR3 is made up of 17 amino acids. From germline, CDR1 is SGHRS and CDR2 YFSETQ. This chain's CDR3 is CASSTVSGGVLYNEQFF. The CDR3 DNA sequence: TGCGCCAGCAGCACGGTTAGCGGGGGGGTCTTATACAATGAGCAGTTCTTC.

J is TRBJ1-1 and V is TRBV15, with TRBD1 as a possible D gene (6 bases). V was clipped by 1 base and J by 10 bases, with 13 bases between them. CDR1 and CDR2 (germline): LNHNV, YYDKDF (reference sequence). The CDR3 is 13 residues long. CDR3 in DNA: TGTGCCACCAGCAGAGGAACAGGGCCCGGAGCTTTCTTT. Translation: CATSRGTGPGAFF.

V gene TRBV27 combines with J gene TRBJ1-6; D not resolved. V gave up 0 bases and J gave up 4 bases, with 19 bases separating them. Germline loops: CDR1 MNHEY, CDR2 SMNVEV (reference sequence). CDR3 size: 19 residues. The CDR3 DNA is TGTGCCAGCAGTTTATCAATTGGGGAGGCGGAACCTTATAATTCACCCCTCCACTTT. Its protein is CASSLSIGEAEPYNSPLHF.

The chain joins TRBV5-8 to TRBJ1-3; tentative D call: TRBD1 (5 bases). Germline loops: CDR1 SGHTS, CDR2 YDEGEE. Trimming stripped 0 bases from V and 1 base from J, with 11 bases between. The CDR3 length is 16 residues. The CDR3 is CASSLVLTDSGNTIYF. The CDR3 nucleotides are TGTGCCAGCAGCTTGGTCCTGACAGATTCTGGAAACACCATATATTTT.

The V call is TRBV7-6, the J call TRBJ2-2, with D perhaps TRBD1 (6 bases). The V gene lost 7 bases and the J gene lost 0 bases, with 12 bases spanning the gap. Germline V gene sequence: CDR1 SGHVS, CDR2 FNYEAQ. The CDR3 consists of 15 residues. The CDR3 reads CASTNRDTNTGELFF. DNA of the CDR3: TGTGCCAGCACAAACCGGGACACGAACACCGGGGAGCTGTTTTTT.

The V gene is TRBV9, the J gene TRBJ1-2; a weak D match, TRBD1 (5 bases). The CDR3 runs to 15 residues. Trimming removed 4 bases at V and 3 bases at J, with 16 bases between. The V gene's germline CDR1 is SGDLS and CDR2 YYNGEE. The CDR3 DNA follows: TGTGCCAGCAGCCCCGATTCCAGGGTCTACTATGGCTACACCTTC. Amino acids: CASSPDSRVYYGYTF.

CDR3 coding DNA: TGTGCCATCAGAAAGGACAGCTCCTATAATTCACCCCTCCACTTT. Amino acid sequence: CAIRKDSSYNSPLHF. This rearrangement joins TRBV10-3 to TRBJ1-6; tentatively, D is TRBD1 (6 bases). The length of the CDR3 is 15 residues. Trimming removed 6 bases from V and 0 bases from J, with 9 bases in between. Germline CDR1 reads ENHRY; CDR2 reads SYGVKD.

The rearrangement uses TRBV28 and TRBJ2-5, with TRBD2 matching 11 bases. The ends lost 3 bases at V and 9 bases at J; junction bases unmatched: 3. CDR1 and CDR2 from the germline V gene are MDHEN and SYDVKM. The CDR3 spans 13 residues. The CDR3 loop reads CASSLLAGGAQYF. The CDR3 nucleotides read TGTGCCAGCAGTTTGTTAGCGGGGGGGGCCCAGTACTTC.

The rearrangement joins TRBV27 to TRBJ2-2; D might be TRBD1 (5 bases). Between the trimmed V and J ends, which lost 8 bases and 0 bases, there was a span of 7 bases. The CDR3 spans 13 residues. Germline V CDR1 and CDR2: MNHEY, SMNVEV (reference sequence). The CDR3 sequence: CASGRANTGELFF. DNA for the CDR3: TGTGCCAGCGGCAGGGCGAACACCGGGGAGCTGTTTTTT.